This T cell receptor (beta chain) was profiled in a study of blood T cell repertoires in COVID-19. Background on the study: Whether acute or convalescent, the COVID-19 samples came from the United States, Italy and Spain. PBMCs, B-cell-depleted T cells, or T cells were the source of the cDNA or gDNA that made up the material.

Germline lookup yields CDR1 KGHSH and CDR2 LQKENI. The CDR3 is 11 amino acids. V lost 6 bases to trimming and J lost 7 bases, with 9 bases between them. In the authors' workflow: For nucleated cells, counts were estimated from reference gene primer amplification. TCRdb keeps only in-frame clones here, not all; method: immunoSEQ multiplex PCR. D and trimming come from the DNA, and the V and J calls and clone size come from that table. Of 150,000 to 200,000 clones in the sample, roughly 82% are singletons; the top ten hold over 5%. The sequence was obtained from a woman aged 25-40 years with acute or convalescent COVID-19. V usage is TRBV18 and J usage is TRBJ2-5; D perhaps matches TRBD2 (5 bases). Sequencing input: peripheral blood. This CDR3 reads CASSREGTQYF. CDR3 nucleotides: TGTGCCAGCTCCCGAGAGGGGACCCAGTACTTC.